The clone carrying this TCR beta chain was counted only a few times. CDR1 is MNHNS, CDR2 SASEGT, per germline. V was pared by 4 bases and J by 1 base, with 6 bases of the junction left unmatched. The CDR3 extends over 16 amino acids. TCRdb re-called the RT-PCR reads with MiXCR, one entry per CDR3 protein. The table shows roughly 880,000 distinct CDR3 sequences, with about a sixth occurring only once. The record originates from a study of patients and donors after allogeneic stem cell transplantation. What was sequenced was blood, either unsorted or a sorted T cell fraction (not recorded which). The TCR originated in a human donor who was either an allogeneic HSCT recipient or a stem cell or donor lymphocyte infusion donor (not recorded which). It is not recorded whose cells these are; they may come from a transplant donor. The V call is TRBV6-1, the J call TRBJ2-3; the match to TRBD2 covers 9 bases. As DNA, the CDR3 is TGTGCCAGCAGTGTAACAGCGGGGGGTGGCACAGATACGCAGTATTTT. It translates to CASSVTAGGGTDTQYF.